This TCR beta chain was recorded in a study of blood T cell repertoires in COVID-19. Study summary: Material from acute and convalescent COVID-19 was sourced from the United States, Italy and Spain. PBMCs, B-cell-depleted T cells, or T cells provided the cDNA or gDNA that made up the material.

This clone has only one observation. Original handling: The assay estimated nucleated cells by amplifying reference gene primers. Produced via immunoSEQ multiplex PCR; TCRdb's table is partial and in-frame only. V and J calls plus clone size are reproduced from that table; the DNA served to infer D and trimming. The table has some 230,000 clones, around 80% seen once. This clonotype originated in a woman aged 60-70 years who had recovered from COVID-19. Input material: peripheral blood.

CDR3 sequence: CASRNTGGNTIYF. CDR3 nucleotides: TGTGCCAGCAGGAACACAGGGGGAAACACCATATATTTT. The gene calls are TRBV6-5 and TRBJ1-3; D is perhaps TRBD1 (6 bases). The V gene's germline CDR1 is MNHEY and CDR2 SVGAGI. Trimming pared 6 bases from V and 4 bases from J, leaving 10 bases between. The CDR3 has 13 residues.